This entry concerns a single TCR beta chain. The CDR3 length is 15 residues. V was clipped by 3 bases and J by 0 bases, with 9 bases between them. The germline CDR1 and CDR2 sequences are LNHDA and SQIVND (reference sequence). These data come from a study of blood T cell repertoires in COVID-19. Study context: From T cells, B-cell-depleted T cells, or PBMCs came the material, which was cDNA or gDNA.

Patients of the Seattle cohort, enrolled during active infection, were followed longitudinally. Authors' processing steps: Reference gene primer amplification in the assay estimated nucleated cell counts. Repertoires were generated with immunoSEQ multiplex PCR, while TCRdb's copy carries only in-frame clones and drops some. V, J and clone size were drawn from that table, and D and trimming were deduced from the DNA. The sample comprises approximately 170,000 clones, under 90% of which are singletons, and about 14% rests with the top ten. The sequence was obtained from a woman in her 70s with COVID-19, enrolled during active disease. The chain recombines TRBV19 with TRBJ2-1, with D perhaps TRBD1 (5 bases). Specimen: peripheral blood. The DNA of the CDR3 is TGTGCCAGTAGTATCGACAGTAGCTCCTACAATGAGCAGTTCTTC. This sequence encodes CASSIDSSSYNEQFF.